A single sample gave rise to the 19 T cell receptor beta chains below, sequenced in a study of blood T cell repertoires in COVID-19. Generated by immunoSEQ multiplex PCR, the TCRdb table keeps only in-frame clones and is missing some. The sample holds 300,000 or so clones, over 75% seen once. Sequenced: peripheral blood. All receptors derive from a man aged 50-59 years with active or convalescent COVID-19.

This clone has only one observation. The J gene is TRBJ2-3, the V gene TRBV6-5; 7 bases agree with TRBD2. Germline V gives CDR1 MNHEY, CDR2 SVGAGI. This CDR3 region has 14 residues. V trimming: 8 bases; J trimming: 5 bases; junction bases outside the gene matches: 10. The CDR3 bases are TGTGCCAGCGCCAAACGGGGAGGGGAAGATACGCAGTATTTT. Translating it yields CASAKRGGEDTQYF.

The chain employs TRBV5-1 and TRBJ2-6; 8 positions agree with TRBD1. CDR1 is SGHRS, CDR2 YFSETQ, per germline. There are 19 residues in the CDR3. Trimming removed 4 bases from V and 2 bases from J; junction bases left unmatched: 14. CDR3 sequence: CASSHTDRVLQTGANVLTF. CDR3 nucleotide sequence: TGCGCCAGCAGCCACACGGACAGGGTCTTACAGACTGGGGCCAACGTCCTGACTTTC.

This chain joins TRBV7-2 and TRBJ2-1; D unresolved. V dropped 3 bases and J dropped 0 bases, with 9 bases sitting between them. The germline CDR1 and CDR2 sequences are SGHTA and FQGNSA. The CDR3 spans 15 residues. The chain's CDR3 is CASSFGLSSYNEQFF. CDR3 in DNA: TGTGCCAGCAGCTTTGGGCTGAGCTCCTACAATGAGCAGTTCTTC.

This chain links TRBV28 with TRBJ1-1, with D unresolved. Germline CDR1 reads MDHEN; CDR2 reads SYDVKM. V dropped 8 bases and J dropped 1 base, with 14 bases sitting between them. The CDR3 length is 14 residues. The CDR3 loop reads CASFPGLGNTEAFF. The CDR3 nucleotides read TGTGCCAGCTTCCCAGGTTTGGGGAACACTGAAGCTTTCTTT.

This chain uses TRBV10-3 with TRBJ2-1; TRBD2 might be the D (6 bases). The CDR3 has 13 residues. The V gene lost 10 bases and the J gene lost 2 bases, with 12 bases spanning the gap. The V gene's germline CDR1 is ENHRY and CDR2 SYGVKD. The CDR3: CATGGGAYNEQFF. The DNA for the CDR3 is TGTGCCACCGGCGGCGGGGCCTACAATGAGCAGTTCTTC.

This sequence joins TRBV5-1 and TRBJ2-7; 7 bases align to TRBD1. V lost 4 bases to trimming and J lost 1 base; unmatched junction nucleotides: 8. Germline V gives CDR1 SGHRS, CDR2 YFSETQ. This CDR3 region has 15 residues. The CDR3 sequence: CASSPGTALSYEQYF. The CDR3 DNA reads as TGCGCCAGCAGCCCCGGGACAGCATTGTCCTACGAGCAGTACTTC.

This rearrangement joins TRBV5-1 to TRBJ1-6; no reliable D call. The CDR3 is 15 residues long. Germline values: CDR1 SGHRS, CDR2 YFSETQ. V lost 0 bases and J 0 bases, leaving 4 bases between the germline ends. CDR3 DNA sequence: TGCGCCAGCAGCTTGGGGAGCTCCTATAATTCACCCCTCCACTTT. It yields the protein CASSLGSSYNSPLHF.

The chain combines TRBV9 with TRBJ2-1; 10 positions match TRBD2. V trimming: 0 bases; J trimming: 8 bases; junction bases outside the gene matches: 14. The CDR3 sequence is 18 residues long. In germline, CDR1 is SGDLS, CDR2 YYNGEE. CDR3 DNA: TGTGCCAGCAGCGTAGTTAGCGGGAGGCCCTTCAACGTCTATGAGCAGTTCTTC. It yields the protein CASSVVSGRPFNVYEQFF.

The rearrangement uses TRBV6-5 and TRBJ2-7, with D possibly matching TRBD2 (5 bases). V was clipped by 2 bases and J by 3 bases, with 14 bases between them. Germline V gene data show CDR1 as MNHEY and CDR2 as SVGAGI. This CDR3 comprises 15 residues. The CDR3 is CASSYGLAGNYEQYF. The CDR3 DNA sequence: TGTGCCAGCAGTTACGGGTTGGCCGGGAACTACGAGCAGTACTTC.

The chain carries TRBV2 and TRBJ1-5; D might be TRBD1 (6 bases). Germline CDR1 reads SNHLY; CDR2 reads FYNNEI. The length of the CDR3 is 15 residues. The V end lost 6 bases, the J end lost 0 bases, and 12 bases lay between the germline ends. CDR3 sequence reads: CASRGGASSNQPQHF. The CDR3 DNA follows: TGTGCCAGCAGAGGGGGAGCAAGTAGCAATCAGCCCCAGCATTTT.

To note about this clone: The conserved phenylalanine or tryptophan is not found at the CDR3 terminus, so this likely reflects a read error. No DNA is shown, since the ends of the CDR3 on it are uncertain; the CDR3 is the one TCRdb lists. The chain couples TRBV7-3 to TRBJ1-2. Germline assignment: CDR1 SGHTA and CDR2 FQGTGA. The CDR3 is made up of 9 amino acids, end residues included. CDR3 sequence: CASSLILIL.

This chain uses TRBV30 with TRBJ1-1; perhaps TRBD1 as D (6 bases). Germline CDR1 is GTSNPN and CDR2 is SVGIG (reference sequence). This CDR3 has 13 residues. V lost 4 bases and J 5 bases, leaving 14 bases between the germline ends. The CDR3 nucleotides are TGTGCCTGGACCCAGGGGTCGGGGACTGAAGCTTTCTTT. Its protein is CAWTQGSGTEAFF. The full variable domain, rest sourced from reference TRBV30 and TRBJ1-1, is SQTIHQWPATLVQPVGSPLSLECTVEGTSNPNLYWYRQAAGRGLQLLFYSVGIGQISSEVPQNLSASRPQDRQFILSSKKLLLSDSGFYLCAWTQGSGTEAFFGQGTRLTVV.

This chain joins TRBV2 and TRBJ1-5; 7 bases are shared with TRBD1. The CDR3 runs to 14 residues. Per germline, CDR1 SNHLY and CDR2 FYNNEI. Trimming removed 4 bases from V and 6 bases from J; junction bases left unmatched: 6. CDR3 region: CASSVQGEAQPQHF. CDR3 in DNA: TGTGCCAGCAGTGTCCAGGGGGAAGCTCAGCCCCAGCATTTT.

V gene TRBV7-9 combines with J gene TRBJ2-7; 10 bases align to TRBD1. J gave up 1 base and V 5 bases, and 5 bases lay outside the gene matches. Germline lookup yields CDR1 SEHNR and CDR2 FQNEAQ (reference sequence). This CDR3 spans 15 amino acids. The DNA for the CDR3 is TGTGCCAGCAGCCAGACAGGGGGCTCTTCCTACGAGCAGTACTTC. This translates into CASSQTGGSSYEQYF.

V is TRBV19 and J is TRBJ2-2; D is perhaps TRBD1 (5 bases). In germline, CDR1 is LNHDA, CDR2 SQIVND (reference sequence). The V end was cut by 8 bases, the J end by 3 bases, with 10 bases between. This CDR3 has 13 residues. CDR3 loop: CASCRVYTGELFF. The CDR3 nucleotides read TGTGCCAGTTGCAGGGTTTACACCGGGGAGCTGTTTTTT.

V is TRBV4-3 and J is TRBJ2-7; tentative D call: TRBD1 (6 bases). Germline CDR1 is LGHNA and CDR2 is YSLEER. Trimming left V 1 base short and J 4 bases short, with 14 bases between. The CDR3 consists of 15 residues. The CDR3 reads CASSQGLQGTYEQYF. CDR3 bases: TGCGCCAGCAGCCAAGGTCTTCAGGGGACGTACGAGCAGTACTTC.

The chain employs TRBV21-1 and TRBJ2-1; the table's D call, TRBD2, has no DNA check behind it. TRBV21-1 is assigned pseudogene status. CDR3 length: 19 residues. This CDR3 is CASSPPKGMRTSHYNEQFF. CDR3 nucleotide sequence: TGTGCCAGCAGCCCCCCTAAGGGGATGCGGACTAGCCATTACAATGAGCAGTTCTTC.

The chain combines TRBV4-3 with TRBJ2-2, with unresolved D. The length of the CDR3 is 14 residues. Germline values: CDR1 LGHNA, CDR2 YSLEER. The V end lost 4 bases, the J end lost 7 bases, and 13 bases lay between the germline ends. The CDR3 DNA sequence: TGCGCCAGCAGCCGCGACACAAAGGTCGGGGAGCTGTTTTTT. Translated, it gives CASSRDTKVGELFF.

The chain joins TRBV21-1 to TRBJ2-1; the table's D call, TRBD1, was not checked against the DNA. TRBV21-1 is tagged as a pseudogene. The CDR3 is 15 amino acids. CDR3 sequence reads: CASSKGTGSRNEQFF. CDR3 DNA: TGTGCCAGCAGCAAAGGGACAGGGAGTAGGAATGAGCAGTTCTTC.